Shown below are 17 T cell receptor beta chains from a single sample sequenced in a study of cytomegalovirus exposure and HLA in healthy donors. 60 Vbeta and 13 Jbeta primers were used in PCR. Measured with immunoSEQ multiplex PCR; TCRdb has only the in-frame clones, and not every one. The sample shows just under 250,000 clones, about 81% of them seen only once. Sequencing input: PBMCs. Receptors were obtained from a woman aged 40-49 years in good health and CMV-seropositive.

V usage is TRBV6-5 and J usage is TRBJ1-1, with D unclear. The CDR3 totals 12 residues. Germline CDR1 is MNHEY and CDR2 is SVGAGI. Trimming cost V 6 bases and J 2 bases, with 7 bases left between them. The CDR3 is CASSRDNTEAFF. In nucleotides, the CDR3 is TGTGCCAGCAGCCGGGATAACACTGAAGCTTTCTTT.

The chain uses TRBV11-2 and TRBJ1-2, with 8 bases aligning to TRBD1. Trimming cost V 5 bases and J 6 bases; bases outside gene matches: 5. Germline V gene lookup returns CDR1 SGHAT and CDR2 FQNNGV. The CDR3 has 13 residues. CDR3 coding DNA: TGTGCCAGCAGCCCGGACAGGGTGGATGGCTACACCTTC. This codes for CASSPDRVDGYTF.

V gene TRBV30 combines with J gene TRBJ1-2, with D hard to call. Trimming removed 2 bases at V and 5 bases at J, with 6 bases between. The CDR3 is 11 residues long. CDR1 is GTSNPN, CDR2 SVGIG, per germline (reference sequence). The CDR3 protein is CAWSPGYGYTF. The CDR3 DNA reads as TGTGCCTGGAGTCCAGGATATGGCTACACCTTC.

The genes are TRBV2 and TRBJ1-5; D is unresolved. V was pared by 6 bases and J by 7 bases, with 16 bases between. Germline CDR1 is SNHLY and CDR2 is FYNNEI. This CDR3 has 14 residues. CDR3 sequence (DNA): TGTGCCAGCAGCCCCACAGACCCCCGGCAGCCCCAGCATTTT. Encoded protein: CASSPTDPRQPQHF.

This clone has more than one count but fewer than ten. CDR3 nucleotide sequence: TGTGCCAGCAGCTCTAGAGGATTAACAGATACGCAGTATTTT. As protein: CASSSRGLTDTQYF. V is TRBV9 and J is TRBJ2-3; D unclear. From germline, CDR1 is SGDLS and CDR2 YYNGEE. With 4 bases removed from V and 3 bases from J, the gap between germline ends came to 12 bases. The CDR3 consists of 14 residues.

This chain connects TRBV5-4 to TRBJ2-3; 8 nucleotides align to TRBD2. Germline CDR1 SGHNT, CDR2 YYREEE (reference sequence). The CDR3 spans 14 residues. Unmatched junction bases numbered 11, after V lost 7 bases and J lost 7 bases. CDR3 bases: TGTGCCAGCCGTCGGGCGGGGGGACCCCATACGCAGTATTTT. Translated, it gives CASRRAGGPHTQYF.

The chain links TRBV6-6 to TRBJ2-7; TRBD1 aligns across 7 bases. Germline trimming cut 3 bases from V and 1 base from J; bases unmatched to any gene: 9. The germline V gene has CDR1 MNHNY and CDR2 SVGAGI (reference sequence). This CDR3 region has 16 residues. The CDR3 protein is CASSYQQGLPSYEQYF. DNA of the CDR3: TGTGCCAGCAGTTATCAACAGGGGTTACCTTCCTACGAGCAGTACTTC.

Concerning this clone itself: Sequence at one end of the junction differs from germline and may be a read error. CDR3 nucleotide sequence: TGTGCCAACAGTGAGGGGCGGGGGGGCACATCCGAGCAGTTCTTC. Translation: CANSEGRGGTSEQFF. V gene TRBV2 combines with J gene TRBJ2-1; 9 nucleotides agree with TRBD2. Germline lookup yields CDR1 SNHLY and CDR2 FYNNEI. There are 15 residues in the CDR3.

The J gene is TRBJ2-3, the V gene TRBV27, with a tentative D call TRBD1 (6 bases). Trimming stripped 2 bases from V and 2 bases from J, with 14 bases between. This CDR3 is 16 amino acids long. Germline values: CDR1 MNHEY, CDR2 SMNVEV (reference sequence). The CDR3 sequence: CASSLVGAQYTDTQYF. CDR3 DNA sequence: TGTGCCAGCAGTTTAGTGGGGGCCCAATACACAGATACGCAGTATTTT.

This clone was seen a handful of times. This sample also contains other DNA sequences that code for the same CDR3. The rearrangement links TRBV30 to TRBJ1-3, with D uncertain. Germline CDR1 and CDR2: GTSNPN and SVGIG (reference sequence). The CDR3 totals 12 residues. V lost 0 bases and J lost 3, with 3 bases in between. CDR3 in DNA: TGTGCCTGGAGTGTACTTGGAAACACCATATATTTT. This codes for CAWSVLGNTIYF. Full variable domain (missing parts from reference TRBV30 and TRBJ1-3): SQTIHQWPATLVQPVGSPLSLECTVEGTSNPNLYWYRQAAGRGLQLLFYSVGIGQISSEVPQNLSASRPQDRQFILSSKKLLLSDSGFYLCAWSVLGNTIYFGEGSWLTVV.

This clone showed up just once. The chain links TRBV2 to TRBJ2-3; 8 bases line up with TRBD2. Germline CDR1 is SNHLY and CDR2 is FYNNEI. The length of the CDR3 is 16 residues. V lost 7 bases, J lost 1 base, and 10 bases stayed unmatched. The CDR3 DNA is TGTGCCAGCACCGGGGGGGACCTCTGGGGCACAGATACGCAGTATTTT. Its translation: CASTGGDLWGTDTQYF. The whole variable domain, filled in from reference TRBV2 and TRBJ2-3, reads EPEVTQTPSHQVTQMGQEVILRCVPISNHLYFYWYRQILGQKVEFLVSFYNNEISEKSEIFDDQFSVERPDGSNFTLKIRSTKLEDSAMYFCASTGGDLWGTDTQYFGPGTRLTVL.

CDR3 sequence reads: CASSMGLANTGELFF. CDR3 nucleotides: TGTGCCAGTAGTATGGGGCTAGCGAACACCGGGGAGCTGTTTTTT. This sequence joins TRBV19 and TRBJ2-2; weak D call: TRBD1 (5 bases). The V and J ends lost 3 bases and 0 bases respectively, with 8 bases between them. CDR3 length: 15 residues. Per germline, CDR1 LNHDA and CDR2 SQIVND (reference sequence).

The CDR3 DNA sequence: TGCGCCAGCAGCTTGATGGTTAGCGGGAGCTCTTACTCCTACAATGAGCAGTTCTTC. As protein: CASSLMVSGSSYSYNEQFF. V gene TRBV5-1 combines with J gene TRBJ2-1; 9 positions match TRBD2. V shed 1 base and J 0 bases; nucleotides not matched to a gene: 11. Per the germline V gene, CDR1 is SGHRS and CDR2 is YFSETQ. This CDR3 is 19 amino acids long.

V usage is TRBV7-3 and J usage is TRBJ2-1; 9 nucleotides match TRBD2. CDR3 length equals 15 residues. From germline, CDR1 is SGHTA and CDR2 FQGTGA. Germline trimming cut 5 bases from V and 4 bases from J; bases unmatched to any gene: 6. The chain's CDR3 is CASSTSGGTYNEQFF. CDR3 bases: TGTGCCAGCAGCACCAGCGGGGGGACTTACAATGAGCAGTTCTTC.

The chain combines TRBV11-2 with TRBJ2-5; D remains unclear. The DNA end lines up better with TRBJ2-7; the J call may be wrong. There are 15 residues in the CDR3. The germline V gene encodes CDR1 SGHAT and CDR2 FQNNGV. CDR3 in amino acids: CASSLPGLQGYEQYF. CDR3 DNA: TGTGCCAGCAGCTTGCCGGGTCTTCAAGGCTACGAGCAGTACTTC.

The chain uses TRBV18 and TRBJ2-7; 8 bases agree with TRBD1. V was clipped by 6 bases and J by 2 bases; unmatched bases: 9. The CDR3 runs 15 residues. Germline V CDR1 and CDR2: KGHSH, LQKENI. CDR3 sequence reads: CASSLDRGSTYEQYF. The CDR3 DNA reads as TGTGCCAGCTCCCTTGACAGGGGCTCTACCTACGAGCAGTACTTC. Supplemented by reference TRBV18 and TRBJ2-7, the full variable domain reads NAGVMQNPRHLVRRRGQEARLRCSPMKGHSHVYWYRQLPEEGLKFMVYLQKENIIDESGMPKERFSAEFPKEGPSILRIQQVVRGDSAAYFCASSLDRGSTYEQYFGPGTRLTVT.

J is TRBJ2-5 and V is TRBV7-3; TRBD2 matches 12 bases. The CDR3 has 16 amino acids. V shed 5 bases and J 4 bases; nucleotides not matched to a gene: 8. Germline loops: CDR1 SGHTA, CDR2 FQGTGA. In DNA, the CDR3 is TGTGCCAGCAGCCTCGGACTAGCGGGGAAGGGAGAGACCCAGTACTTC. As protein: CASSLGLAGKGETQYF. Combining the CDR3 with reference TRBV7-3 and TRBJ2-5 gives the whole variable domain GAGVSQTPSNKVTEKGKYVELRCDPISGHTALYWYRQSLGQGPEFLIYFQGTGAADDSGLPNDRFFAVRPEGSVSTLKIQRTERGDSAVYLCASSLGLAGKGETQYFGPGTRLLVL.